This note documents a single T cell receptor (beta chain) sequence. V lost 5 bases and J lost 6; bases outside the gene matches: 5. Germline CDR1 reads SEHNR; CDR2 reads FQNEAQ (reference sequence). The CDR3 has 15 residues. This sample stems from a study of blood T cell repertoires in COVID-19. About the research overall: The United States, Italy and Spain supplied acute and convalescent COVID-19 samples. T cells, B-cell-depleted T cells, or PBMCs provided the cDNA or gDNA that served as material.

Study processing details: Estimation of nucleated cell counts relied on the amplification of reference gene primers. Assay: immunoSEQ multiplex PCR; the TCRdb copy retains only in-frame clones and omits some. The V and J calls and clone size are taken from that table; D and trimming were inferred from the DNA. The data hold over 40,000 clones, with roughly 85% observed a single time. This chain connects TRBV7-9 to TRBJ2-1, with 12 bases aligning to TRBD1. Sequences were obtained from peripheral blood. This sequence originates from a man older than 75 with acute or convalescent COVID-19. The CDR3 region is CASSRGQGASNEQFF. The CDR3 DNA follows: TGTGCCAGCAGCCGGGGACAGGGGGCATCCAATGAGCAGTTCTTC.